This is a list of T cell receptor beta chains from one sample in a study of metastatic and nonmetastatic thyroid tumors. TCRdb re-analyzed the PCR reads through MiXCR. The data show around 14,000 clones, about 23% seen once. Sequencing used tumor tissue. These receptors were obtained from a female donor with papillary thyroid cancer or a benign thyroid nodule (not recorded which). Some clones in this sample may be carry-over from other donors' samples. The CDR3 runs from the conserved cysteine through the conserved F or W.

TRBV7-2	CASSLAGYGQGYEQYF
TRBV6-1	CASSEAVEGANYGYTF
TRBV4-3	CASSQDPASGGEYF
TRBV10-3	CATLVEGATYEQYF
TRBV12-5	CASGPGTSGNHDNEQFF
TRBV25-1	CASSDLAGGPGEQYF
TRBV5-1	CASSLGQGAFDEQYF
TRBV20-1	CSARRPRGWEQYF
TRBV20-1	CSARGGGNEQFF
TRBV28	CASSRAGLASSAFF
TRBV7-8	CASSLAGLRQPQHF
TRBV9	CASRPRETAYNEQFF
TRBV28	CASFRQGGQETQYF
TRBV20-1	CSATPGTGGSLEQYF
TRBV6-2/TRBV6-3	CASSYSWGAGYGYTF
TRBV6-1	CASTPGDRVVHEQYF
TRBV6-1	CASSERGGANSDTQYF